This TCR beta chain was identified during a study of identical twins. Study-wide points: Invariant T cells like MAIT and iNKT could partly confound the zero-insertion analyses.

Losses at the gene ends were 6 bases for V and 3 bases for J; bases not matched to a gene: 13. The CDR3 spans 19 residues. TCRdb fed the 5' RACE reads into MiXCR, producing one record per CDR3 protein. The sample consists of around 490,000 distinct CDR3 sequences, 13% to 15% of them appearing once. On this clonotype: As yet, its antigen is unknown.

These data were also filed under a second study, of yellow fever vaccine responses in identical twins.

The source is a woman aged 18-29 years in good health. This rearrangement joins TRBV12-3 or TRBV12-4 to TRBJ2-2; TRBD2 aligns across 13 bases. Material: CD4+ T cells sorted from blood. CDR3 DNA sequence: TGTGCCAGCAGGCCCGGGACTAGCGGGGCCGCGGGGGACACCGGGGAGCTGTTTTTT. Translation: CASRPGTSGAAGDTGELFF.